This T cell receptor beta chain was captured in a study of blood T cell repertoires in COVID-19. Whole-study context: The United States, Italy and Spain supplied acute and convalescent COVID-19 samples. From T cells, B-cell-depleted T cells, or PBMCs came the material, which was cDNA or gDNA.

This CDR3 has 20 amino acids. Original processing notes: For nucleated cells, counts were estimated from reference gene primer amplification. The data were produced by immunoSEQ multiplex PCR, yet TCRdb's version contains in-frame clones alone and is incomplete. That table gives V, J and clone size, and the DNA gave D and trimming. Of 120,000 or so clones listed, 84% are singletons. The receptor's source is a woman in her 30s who had recovered from COVID-19. V gene TRBV1 combines with J gene TRBJ2-5; the listed D gene, TRBD2, was not tested against the DNA. TRBV1 is a listed pseudogene. Material: peripheral blood. The CDR3 DNA follows: TGCACCAGCAGCCAAGATAAACGGGAGCGGGAGGCCCCGGTGGGAGAGACCCAGTACTTC. Its protein is CTSSQDKREREAPVGETQYF.